Listed here is a single T cell receptor beta chain. Other DNA variants within this sample encode the same CDR3. The CDR3 extends over 16 amino acids. Germline V gives CDR1 KGHSH, CDR2 LQKENI. Trimming cost V 2 bases and J 1 base, with 12 bases left between them. Clones were sequenced by immunoSEQ multiplex PCR, and TCRdb holds only the in-frame ones, with some missing. The sample contains about 180,000 clones, approximately 95% of which appear only once. The sample comes from a study of shared clonotypes between healthy human individuals. The source material was naive CD4+ T cells sorted from blood. Documented subset: CD45RA+ positively selected. This rearrangement joins TRBV18 to TRBJ1-5; D is unresolved. The source is a woman in her twenties or thirties in good health. The CDR3 protein is CASSPIAGVSNQPQHF. Here the CDR3 DNA reads TGTGCCAGCTCACCAATTGCCGGGGTGAGCAATCAGCCCCAGCATTTT.